This T cell receptor beta chain was sequenced for a study of persistence of HIV-infected CD4 T cells. Of note for this clone: Its antigen is unknown.

Anti-CD3/anti-CD28 beads served as a nonspecific positive control stimulus. Sorting of responding CD4+ T cells relied on upregulated CD40 ligand together with CD69. Stimulated PBMCs had first been depleted of CD8+ T cells. The germline V gene has CDR1 SGHRS and CDR2 YFSETQ. V lost 6 bases, J lost 8 bases, and 10 bases stayed unmatched. The CDR3 contains 14 residues. The immunoSEQ assay was version 4, run in survey mode. The table came from immunoSEQ multiplex PCR; TCRdb's copy has only in-frame clones and leaves some out. The repertoire holds around 40,000 clones, less than 90% seen once, with roughly 0.45% in the top ten.

The sample consisted of CD4+ T cells sorted from PBMCs after roughly 18-hour stimulation, taken from a patient who received antiretroviral therapy. The clonotype was recovered from an adult woman with HIV who was CMV-seropositive. The chain has TRBV5-1 and TRBJ1-4; 7 bases match TRBD1. The CDR3 region has the DNA TGCGCCAGCACCCACGACAGGGTTGACGAAAAACTGTTTTTT. Translating gives CASTHDRVDEKLFF.